This T cell receptor beta chain was found in a study of cytomegalovirus exposure and HLA in healthy donors. The CDR3 loop spans 16 amino acids. Germline V CDR1 and CDR2: LGHNA, YNFKEQ. V was pared by 1 base and J by 3 bases, with 4 bases of the junction left unmatched. PCR was performed using 60 Vbeta and 13 Jbeta primers. Assay used: immunoSEQ multiplex PCR; TCRdb lists only in-frame clones, some missing. Among 100,000 or so clones listed, roughly 77% were seen once. Study outcomes and limitations: A later analysis reportedly found that, within productive TCRs, an Asian-associated ancestry cluster had fewer N-insertions than the mean observed across the approximately 700 donors.

This clone was picked up a small number of times. Its antigen remains unknown. Specimen: PBMCs. The sequence came from a man aged 30-40 years in good health and CMV-seronegative. This sequence joins TRBV4-2 and TRBJ2-3, with TRBD2 identical over 10 bases. The CDR3 coding sequence is TGTGCCAGCAGCCAAGGAGCGGGAGGGAAGACAGATACGCAGTATTTT. This encodes CASSQGAGGKTDTQYF.